The entry below describes one TCR beta chain. The antigen is not known. This CDR3 is 12 amino acids long. CDR1 is GTSNPN, CDR2 SVGIG, per germline (reference sequence). Trimming pared 0 bases from V and 5 bases from J, leaving 7 bases between. This sample is drawn from a study of Ad26.COV2.S vaccination and SARS-CoV-2 variants. Study in general: Administration of Ad26.COV2.S was intramuscular, either once or twice 56 days apart.

The study, taken as a whole, reports: Placebo recipients and vaccine recipients were similar in non-spike TCR breadth.

The assay was immunoSEQ multiplex PCR, and TCRdb's table has in-frame clones only and misses some. The table includes roughly 500,000 clones, around 88% detected once. As for treatment: about 20 received Ad26.COV2.S at low or high dose, single or two shots; 5 received placebo; per-sample allocation not given. At day 63 after the first vaccine or placebo injection, samples were drawn. Spike of the Wuhan-strain SARS-CoV-2 was expressed by an Ad26 vector, which formed the vaccine. The starting material was peripheral blood, obtained in a trial of Ad26.COV2.S vaccine versus placebo. The chain employs TRBV30 and TRBJ1-2; D ambiguous. The clonotype originates from a person aged 18-65 years who received the Ad26.COV2.S COVID-19 vaccine or a placebo. The DNA of the CDR3 is TGTGCCTGGAGTGTACATGGGTATGGCTACACCTTC. Its translation is CAWSVHGYGYTF.